This T cell receptor beta chain was found in a study of beta chain features in type 1 diabetes. Findings and limits, study-wide: A moderate, significant TCRB CDR3 shortening appeared in type 1 diabetes across four CD4+ subsets. Researchers could not determine here whether HLA type influences TCRB rearrangement. The similarity of naive, central memory and Treg TCRB repertoires appeared greater among patients than among healthy donors. PCR might pick shorter templates more often, in the same way for patients and controls.

Sorted cells reached over 95% purity in every population. This clone has more than one count but fewer than ten. The antigen is not known. Isolated RNA was reverse transcribed in full, so expressed TCRB transcripts were sequenced. TCRdb keeps only in-frame clones here, not all; method: immunoSEQ multiplex PCR. Found here are under 150,000 clones, about 10% of them singletons; the top ten hold about 0.7%. From germline, CDR1 is GTSNPN and CDR2 SVGIG (reference sequence). The CDR3 is 13 amino acids. V was clipped by 0 bases and J by 7 bases, with 9 bases between them. This clonotype originated in a young man with type 1 diabetes. The J gene is TRBJ1-4, the V gene TRBV30; D unclear. The sequencing input was central memory CD4+ T cells from blood. The CDR3 nucleotides are TGTGCCTGGAGTGTACTTGTGAGTGAAAAACTGTTTTTT. It translates to CAWSVLVSEKLFF.